This TCR beta chain was sequenced in a study of OX40 agonist ivuxolimab in advanced cancers. The wider study: Six ivuxolimab dose levels, 0.01 to 10 mg/kg, were given intravenously every 2 weeks.

A note on this clone: Its cognate antigen is unknown.

TCRdb keeps only in-frame clones here, not all; method: immunoSEQ multiplex PCR. The repertoire holds 90,000 to 120,000 clones, with 90% as singletons. Broader study findings: Clonal expansion among partial responders at 0.1-3.0 mg/kg ranked near the lowest.

The material was CD4+ or CD8+ T cells sorted from blood, obtained in a trial of the OX40 agonist ivuxolimab. The receptor was isolated from an adult with an advanced solid tumor such as melanoma, head and neck, liver or kidney cancer.

CDR3 sequence (DNA): TGTGCCAGCAGTTTTCAGGGACAAAGCTACAATGAGCAGTTCTTC. This codes for CASSFQGQSYNEQFF. The chain is built from TRBV27 and TRBJ2-1; weak D call: TRBD1 (6 bases). V was trimmed by 3 bases and J by 3 bases, leaving 12 bases between them. This CDR3 is built from 15 residues. Germline CDR1 is MNHEY and CDR2 is SMNVEV (reference sequence).